This T cell receptor beta chain was sequenced in a study of blood T cell repertoires in COVID-19. V gave up 1 base and J gave up 0 bases, with 3 bases separating them. The CDR3 covers 13 residues. The table came from immunoSEQ multiplex PCR; TCRdb's copy has only in-frame clones and leaves some out. The sample carries some 180,000 clones, about three quarters recorded once. This TCR derives from a woman between 45 and 65 years old with active or convalescent COVID-19. The chain recombines TRBV12-3 or TRBV12-4 with TRBJ1-1; no definite D call. Material for sequencing was peripheral blood. The CDR3 loop is CASSLELNTEAFF. The CDR3 DNA reads TGTGCCAGCAGTTTAGAGCTGAACACTGAAGCTTTCTTT.